The source of this TCR beta chain is a study of blood T cell repertoires in COVID-19. Study as a whole: The cDNA or gDNA used as material had been derived from T cells, B-cell-depleted T cells, or PBMCs.

In the original analysis: By means of reference gene primer amplification, nucleated cell counts were estimated. The data were produced by immunoSEQ multiplex PCR, yet TCRdb's version contains in-frame clones alone and is incomplete. From that table come the V and J calls and clone size; the DNA was used to work out D and trimming. The sample holds 200,000 to 250,000 clones, roughly 87% seen once. V shed 4 bases, J shed 1 base, and the junction held 7 bases outside the gene matches. Germline V gene sequence: CDR1 GTSNPN, CDR2 SVGIG (reference sequence). This CDR3 region has 15 residues. Material for sequencing was peripheral blood. This clonotype originated in a man in his forties with active or convalescent COVID-19. This rearrangement joins TRBV30 to TRBJ1-1; the match to TRBD1 covers 9 bases. The CDR3 sequence: CAWIPNRGQNTEAFF. CDR3 bases: TGTGCCTGGATTCCCAACAGGGGGCAGAACACTGAAGCTTTCTTT.